The clone carrying this T cell receptor beta chain appeared many times. Its antigen is as yet unknown. 5'RACE with 10-nucleotide random UMIs generated the cDNA. TCRdb re-analysed the 5' RACE reads in MiXCR, keeping a single row per CDR3 protein. The sample has 40,000 or so distinct CDR3 sequences; roughly an eighth are singletons. The unsorted libraries were generated from a total of 2 million PBMCs, which had been stored in RNAlater at -80 C. The record originates from a study of neurological immune-mediated disorders. General observations from the study: Sharing of CDR3 amino acid sequences among expanded clones across subjects was absent, suggesting private repertoires in all groups. HTLV-1-associated myelopathy had the most TCR clonal expansion, whereas multiple sclerosis had the least (lower than in healthy controls).

The CDR3 is made up of 13 amino acids. Germline lookup yields CDR1 SGHNT and CDR2 YENEEA. Trimming cost V 3 bases and J 8 bases, with 11 bases left between them. The receptor comes from a woman in her 50s with HTLV-1-associated myelopathy (HAM/TSP). The chain carries TRBV11-3 and TRBJ2-1; D may be TRBD2 (7 bases). What was sequenced was PBMCs. In DNA, the CDR3 is TGTGCCAGCAGCTTCGAGGGGGGGGATGAGCAGTTCTTC. Translated, it gives CASSFEGGDEQFF.